This T cell receptor beta chain was sequenced during a study of cytomegalovirus exposure and HLA in healthy donors (dated by TCRdb to 2016 to 2017). Broadly, across the study: A later analysis indicated that the 90 to 150 validation repertoires were generated on the platform also employed for the 650 to 850 repertoires of the first cohort. The aim of the study was to test whether cataloging public T cell receptors could identify signatures of past pathogen exposure. Along with the roughly 700-subject first cohort, a separate validation cohort of over a hundred different subjects was used. The study combined high-throughput TCR immunosequencing, statistical association of individual TCRs with disease status, and machine learning to predict cytomegalovirus infection status. Broad study findings and their caveats: The classifier was reported to diagnose cytomegalovirus status with high specificity and sensitivity in both the original cohort and the validation cohort. In a later analysis, TCRs clustered in the first cohort were found to also tend to co-occur in the approximately 120 validation repertoires, with about 94% of cluster scores above 0. All 120 or so repertoires were used to score co-occurrence in the validation cohort in a later analysis, because that analysis had no HLA typing for the cohort. The study listed 164 TCR beta chains as associated with cytomegalovirus. In vitro tests confirmed that a few of the cytomegalovirus-associated TCR beta chains recognize cytomegalovirus antigens. The authors suggested that the approach could potentially be generalized to other disease states and immunological phenotypes. Most TCR sequences were observed very rarely across donors, whereas some public TCRs were present in many individuals.

Per the germline V gene, SGHRS is the CDR1 and YFSETQ is the CDR2. The CDR3 holds 16 amino acids from the cysteine to the phenylalanine. The entry retains the CDR3 DNA only, 48 bases that are in frame from base 1. V is shortened by 0 bases, J by 4 bases, and the region joining them spans 17 bases. Libraries were made using the immunoSEQ multiplex PCR assay. The authors' pipeline ran thus. A statistical classification framework was built for diagnosing cytomegalovirus status from the catalog of TCR beta chain sequences. What TCRdb holds here is the immuneACCESS table cut down to in-frame rearrangements. Part of the clones is not present; checked against another copy, under half of the missing clones reflect an unresolved V gene, and the others are unexplained. The V and J calls and clone size were taken over from that table, and D and trimming were inferred from the DNA. Within this sample are about 140,000 clones, with 88% of them counted one time only. 7.5% to 8.5% of the sample comes from the top ten.

The donors were included in the validation cohort of over a hundred subjects, a group kept apart from the roughly 700-subject first cohort. With respect to this clone: There is no known antigen for this receptor. Qualities for individual bases were not recorded, and no much larger clone is one base off.

The receptor was derived from a young woman in good health and CMV-seropositive. Sequenced sample: PBMCs. Recombination joined TRBV5-1 with TRBJ2-7, with TRBD2 tentatively as D gene (6 bases match). The DNA sequence is as follows: TGCGCCAGCAGCTTGGTCGGAGGGGCCAAAAGATACGAGCAGTACTTC. It translates as CASSLVGGAKRYEQYF.